The present TCR beta chain was sequenced within a study of cytomegalovirus exposure and HLA in healthy donors (dated by TCRdb to between 2016 and 2019). For the wider study: An earlier analysis of about 560 of the donors reported 276 Gb of sequence data and around 120 million unique TCR beta sequences obtained from approximately 180 million T cells. Among the roughly 400 genotyped donors, 81% belonged to the genetic ancestry cluster associated with self-reported Caucasian donors. Every discovery cohort repertoire had been produced on one sequencing platform. In addition to the first cohort of 500 to 850 subjects, a separate validation cohort of over 90 different subjects was used. To predict cytomegalovirus infection status, the study combined high-throughput TCR immunosequencing, statistical association of individual TCRs with disease status, and machine learning. In an earlier analysis of about 590 of the donors, high-throughput TCR beta sequencing was used to judge whether each TCR beta V gene segment behaved as functional or pseudogenic. On average, around 230,000 unique TCR beta nucleotide sequences were sequenced per donor among 398 genotyped donors of the cohort, with 15% to 20% of those sequences being non-productive. In the later analysis, no new phenotypic data were used to find candidate immune exposures; instead, reliance was placed on TCR beta sequences and their occurrence across donors. About 300 gigabases of sequencing data and around 87 million unique TCR sequences were included in an early release covering roughly 700 HLA-typed donors. Typing coverage varied by locus: roughly 629-630 donors for A, B, C, DRB1 and DQB1; roughly 520 for DQA1; more than 600 for DPA1; under 490 for DPB1. The study aimed to test whether cataloging public T cell receptors could reveal signatures of past pathogen exposure. In a later analysis, previously published TCR beta repertoires from fewer than 750 donors were re-analyzed and high-resolution HLA genotyping was added so that TCR occurrence patterns could be studied. Donor age, sex, ethnicity and CMV serostatus were compiled together with the repertoire data. A handful of DR-DQ haplotypes were handled as single units for association and clustering because linkage in the cohort was strong. The study used immunosequencing to profile the T cell repertoires of approximately 650 subjects and linked those repertoires to cytomegalovirus serostatus. In a later genetic analysis, genome-wide SNP genotypes for about three fifths of the roughly 670 donors were used, and that subset was treated as a discovery cohort. HLA typing covered class I and class II loci at four-digit resolution. The research as a whole found: CMV serostatus was the only immune exposure information available for the cohort. In a later analysis, HLA-associated TCR beta chains showed more clonal expansion and lower generation probabilities than non-associated chains that were equally common. According to a later genetic analysis, donors in an Asian-associated ancestry cluster had fewer N-insertions in productive TCRs than the approximately 700-donor mean. In a later analysis, several top co-occurrence clusters were reported to appear linked to parvovirus B19, influenza, CMV and Epstein-Barr virus. Only TCR beta chains were sequenced in this cohort, and the absence of alpha or paired-chain data limited detectable features. In an earlier analysis of about 600 of the donors, most TCR beta V segments appeared in productive rearrangements about 87% or about 30% of the time, broadly matching IMGT annotations. Specific HLA alleles were associated with 15,000 to 20,000 TCR beta sequences at a false discovery rate of 0.05 in a later analysis. Because some donors lacked HLA typing at each locus, the association tests relied only on the typed subset. The study listed 164 TCR beta chains as associated with cytomegalovirus. V-gene and J-gene trimming of TCR beta chains was associated with a missense DCLRE1C variant in a later genetic analysis, and the association was replicated in an independent cohort. In vitro tests confirmed that a few of the cytomegalovirus-associated TCR beta chains recognize cytomegalovirus antigens. In a later analysis, the rate of TCR association differed among HLA loci, with DRB1 alleles having the most associated TCRs and HLA-C alleles having the fewest. In a later analysis, most CMV-associated TCR beta chains were found to appear HLA-restricted, with HLA associations seemingly driven largely by CMV exposure. The earlier analysis of 587 of the donors excluded over 15 rarely observed V segments, including chromosome 9 orphons, because counts were too low. The presence/absence analyses assumed that sequencing depth was roughly uniform across donors, and that assumption may not be true. A further reported finding was that TCR beta sequences accurately predicted the HLA-A and HLA-B alleles for most subjects in the first cohort. A cluster of highly shared sequence variants was judged likely to be a technical artifact of the sequencing pipeline. Strong co-occurrence of HLA alleles, especially DR and DQ, made assigning TCR associations to individual alleles difficult. Correlated functional status among segregating V segments might reflect linkage disequilibrium, but an unknown experimental factor could not be ruled out. The classifier was reported to diagnose cytomegalovirus status with high specificity and sensitivity in both the original cohort and the validation cohort. The 87-base-pair reads could not distinguish some IMGT-functional V segments, including TRBV6-2 and TRBV6-3, so those segments were excluded. Across donors, most TCR sequences were observed very rarely, whereas some public TCRs were present in many individuals. The authors suggested that the approach could potentially be generalized to other disease states and immunological phenotypes.

The receptor library was made with the immunoSEQ multiplex PCR assay. For the multiplex PCR, a mixture combining 60 forward primers for TCR Vbeta segments and 13 reverse primers for TCR Jbeta segments was used. The CDR3 region of rearranged TCR beta genes was amplified from genomic DNA by a multiplex PCR assay. On the Illumina HiSeq System, the amplified TCR beta libraries were sequenced as 87-base-pair reads. Turning to the authors' computational methods: In a later analysis, approximately 74 million unique TCR beta chains were counted across the roughly 700 repertoires, and roughly 11 million of these chains were shared by at least two donors. Raw reads were error-corrected and collapsed into unique sequences by a nearest-neighbor algorithm in which closely related sequences were merged to remove PCR and sequencing errors. To assign V, D and J gene segments, CDR3 sequences were aligned to IMGT reference sequences. Each retained sequence needed at least a six-nucleotide match to both a V gene segment and a J gene segment. A rearrangement counted as productive if the CDR3 had no stop codons and remained in frame with V and J, and every other rearrangement counted as non-productive. Following IMGT convention, CDR3 was defined as the stretch from the second conserved V-encoded cysteine up to the conserved J-encoded phenylalanine. In an earlier analysis of 587 of the donors, sequences lacking an unambiguous match to a single V gene segment were excluded. An earlier analysis of several hundred of the donors called V segments functional above 56.7% productive rearrangements and segregating when the between-donor standard deviation exceeded 5%. A statistical classification framework was developed to diagnose cytomegalovirus status using the catalog of TCR beta chain sequences. A later analysis assigned V and J genes by comparing TCR nucleotide sequences with IMGT/GENE-DB human TR gene sequences. A later analysis assigned CDR3 sequences and most-parsimonious VDJ recombination scenarios with the TCRdist pipeline. In a later analysis, each TCR beta chain was defined by its CDR3 amino acid sequence together with its V-gene family, and reads without a unique V-gene family were excluded. A later analysis removed 550 to 650 highly shared, low-generation-probability nucleotide sequences to deal with suspected cross-contamination and a sequencing artifact. In a later analysis, a clonal expansion index was calculated for each public chain from normalized within-repertoire ranks of inferred template counts. In a later analysis, generation probabilities were computed with a VDJ recombination model fitted to out-of-frame rearrangements, and the resulting probabilities were checked against IGoR. Hypergeometric tests were used in a later analysis to score TCR-TCR, TCR-HLA and TCR-CMV co-occurrence, with a repertoire-size bias correction applied to the TCR pairs. In a later analysis, false discovery rates were estimated by permuting HLA or CMV assignments 20 times. A later analysis grouped co-occurring TCRs with DBSCAN, adding TCRdist sequence similarity when clustering within HLA-allele-positive subsets. Co-occurrence clustering excluded repertoires with fewer than 30,000 or more than 120,000 public chains, plus five with anomalous nucleotide sharing. TCRdb obtained this table from immuneACCESS and retained in-frame rearrangements with V and J assigned. These tables miss some clones; where compared with another copy, unresolved V genes account for less than half of the shortfall, and the remainder is unexplained. The DNA was the basis for D and trimming; V, J and clone size are from that table. The sample table holds some 100,000 clones, of which 65% to 85% were seen once. 15% to 20% of the sample rests with the top ten.

The cohort comprised some 730 healthy bone marrow donors. At the time of sampling, all cohort members were nominally healthy, though unrecorded immune exposures were likely present. The donor tested CMV seropositive, placing the donor among the 290 or so seropositive members of the cohort. Every donor gave a peripheral blood sample, and the peripheral blood mononuclear cells from that sample were used for TCR beta sequencing. The Qiagen DNeasy Blood Extraction Kit was used to extract genomic DNA from the blood cell samples. In the case of this clone: This clone's antigen is unknown. Base quality data are lacking; no much larger clone is found one base away.

From the cysteine through the phenylalanine, the CDR3 covers 15 amino acids. This entry keeps only the CDR3 DNA: 45 bases, framed from base 1. After removal of 6 bases from V and 2 bases from J, the junction retains 4 bases not matched to a gene. Taken from the germline V gene, the CDR1 and CDR2 loops are LGHNA and YNFKEQ. The sample comprised PBMCs. The receptor comes from a man over 45 in good health and CMV-seropositive. The chain uses TRBV4-2 and TRBJ2-6; 7 central nucleotides agree with TRBD2. The CDR3 sequence is CASRGRGTGANVLTF. The DNA reads TGTGCCAGCAGGGGGCGGGGGACTGGGGCCAACGTCCTGACTTTC.